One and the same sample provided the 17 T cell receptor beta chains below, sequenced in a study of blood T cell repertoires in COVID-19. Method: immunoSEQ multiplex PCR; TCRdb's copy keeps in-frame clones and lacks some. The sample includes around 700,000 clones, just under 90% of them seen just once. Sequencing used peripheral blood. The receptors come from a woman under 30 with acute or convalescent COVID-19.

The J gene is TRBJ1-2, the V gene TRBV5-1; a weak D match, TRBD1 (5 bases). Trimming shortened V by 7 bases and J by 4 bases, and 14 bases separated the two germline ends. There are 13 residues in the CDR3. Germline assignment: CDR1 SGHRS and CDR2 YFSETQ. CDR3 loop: CASGSGIAYGYTF. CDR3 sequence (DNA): TGCGCCAGCGGTTCAGGGATCGCCTATGGCTACACCTTC.

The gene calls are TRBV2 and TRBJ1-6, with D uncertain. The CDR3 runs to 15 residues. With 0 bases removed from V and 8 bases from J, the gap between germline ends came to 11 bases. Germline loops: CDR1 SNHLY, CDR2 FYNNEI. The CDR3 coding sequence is TGTGCCAGCAGTGAAGCGCCGTGGAGGGATTCACCCCTCCACTTT. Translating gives CASSEAPWRDSPLHF.

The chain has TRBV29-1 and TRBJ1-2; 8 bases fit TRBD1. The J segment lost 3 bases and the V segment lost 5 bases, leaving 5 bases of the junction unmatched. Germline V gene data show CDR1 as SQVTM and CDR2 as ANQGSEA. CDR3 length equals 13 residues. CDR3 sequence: CSVQTGADYGYTF. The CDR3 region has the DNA TGCAGCGTTCAGACAGGGGCGGACTATGGCTACACCTTC.

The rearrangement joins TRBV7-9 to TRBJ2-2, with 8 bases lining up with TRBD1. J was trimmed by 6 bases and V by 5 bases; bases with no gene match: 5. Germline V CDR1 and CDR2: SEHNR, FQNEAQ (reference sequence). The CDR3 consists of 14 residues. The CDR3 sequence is CASSRPQGAGELFF. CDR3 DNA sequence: TGTGCCAGCAGCCGACCACAGGGGGCCGGGGAGCTGTTTTTT.

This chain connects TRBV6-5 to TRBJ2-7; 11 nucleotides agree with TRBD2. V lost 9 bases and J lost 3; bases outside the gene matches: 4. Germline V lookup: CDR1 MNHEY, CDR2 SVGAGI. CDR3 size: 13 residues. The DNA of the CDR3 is TGTGCCAGTCTAGCGGGGGGCTTCTACGAGCAGTACTTC. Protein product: CASLAGGFYEQYF.

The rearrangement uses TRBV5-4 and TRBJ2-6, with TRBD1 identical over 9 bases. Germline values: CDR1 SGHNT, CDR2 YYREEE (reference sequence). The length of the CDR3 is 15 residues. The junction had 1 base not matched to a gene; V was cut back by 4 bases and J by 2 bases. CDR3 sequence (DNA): TGTGCCAGCAGCAGGACAGGGGCTGGGGCCAACGTCCTGACTTTC. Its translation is CASSRTGAGANVLTF.

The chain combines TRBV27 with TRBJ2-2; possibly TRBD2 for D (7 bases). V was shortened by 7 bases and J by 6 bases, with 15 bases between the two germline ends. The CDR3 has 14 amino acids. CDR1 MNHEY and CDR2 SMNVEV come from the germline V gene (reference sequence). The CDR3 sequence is CASTRGARAGELFF. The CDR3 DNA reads TGTGCCAGCACCCGGGGGGCACGGGCCGGGGAGCTGTTTTTT.

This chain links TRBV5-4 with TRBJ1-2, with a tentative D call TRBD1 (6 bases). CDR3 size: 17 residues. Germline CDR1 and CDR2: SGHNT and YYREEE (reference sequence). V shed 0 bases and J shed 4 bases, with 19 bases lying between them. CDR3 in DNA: TGTGCCAGCAGCTTGGTTTTGCAAGCCCGGGACACCTATGGCTACACCTTC. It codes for CASSLVLQARDTYGYTF.

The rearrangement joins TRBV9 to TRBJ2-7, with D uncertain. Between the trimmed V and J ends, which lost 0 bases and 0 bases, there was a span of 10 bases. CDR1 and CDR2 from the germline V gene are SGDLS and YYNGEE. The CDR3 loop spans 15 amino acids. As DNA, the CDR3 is TGTGCCAGCAGCGTAGGGCCCGCAGGCTCCTACGAGCAGTACTTC. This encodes CASSVGPAGSYEQYF.

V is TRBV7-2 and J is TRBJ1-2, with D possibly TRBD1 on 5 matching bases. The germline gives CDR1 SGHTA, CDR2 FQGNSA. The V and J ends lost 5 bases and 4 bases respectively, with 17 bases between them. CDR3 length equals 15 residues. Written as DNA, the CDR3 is TGTGCCAGCAGCATTACGACAGAAACCCTCTATGGCTACACCTTC. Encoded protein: CASSITTETLYGYTF.

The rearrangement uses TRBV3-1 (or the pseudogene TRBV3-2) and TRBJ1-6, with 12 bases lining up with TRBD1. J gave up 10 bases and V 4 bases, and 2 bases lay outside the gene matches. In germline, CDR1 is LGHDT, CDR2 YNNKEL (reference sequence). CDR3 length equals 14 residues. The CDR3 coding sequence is TGTGCCAGCAGCCCGGGACAGGGGGCATCACCCCTCCACTTT. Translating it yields CASSPGQGASPLHF.

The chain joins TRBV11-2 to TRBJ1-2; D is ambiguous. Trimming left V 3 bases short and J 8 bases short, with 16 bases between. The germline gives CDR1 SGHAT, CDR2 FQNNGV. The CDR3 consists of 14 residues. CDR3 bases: TGTGCCAGCAGCTTTCCCAAGGGAGGGTCCGGCTACACCTTC. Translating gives CASSFPKGGSGYTF.

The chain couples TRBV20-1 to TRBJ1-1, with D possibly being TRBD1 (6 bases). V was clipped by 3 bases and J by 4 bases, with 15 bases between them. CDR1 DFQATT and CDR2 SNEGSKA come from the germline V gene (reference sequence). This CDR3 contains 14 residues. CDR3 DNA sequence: TGCAGTGCTAGTAGAGGGACAATCGGCACTGAAGCTTTCTTT. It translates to CSASRGTIGTEAFF.

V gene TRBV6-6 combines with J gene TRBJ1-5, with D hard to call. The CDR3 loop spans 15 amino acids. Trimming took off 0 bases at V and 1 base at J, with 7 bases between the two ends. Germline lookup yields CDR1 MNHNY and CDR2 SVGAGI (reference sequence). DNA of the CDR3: TGTGCCAGCAGTTACTCAGGAGTGAGCAATCAGCCCCAGCATTTT. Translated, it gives CASSYSGVSNQPQHF.

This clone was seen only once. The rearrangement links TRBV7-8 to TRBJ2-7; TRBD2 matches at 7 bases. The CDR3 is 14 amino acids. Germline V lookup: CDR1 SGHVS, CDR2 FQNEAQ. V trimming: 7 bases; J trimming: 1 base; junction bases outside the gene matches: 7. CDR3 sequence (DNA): TGTGCCAGCAACCCGGGGGGAGCTTCCTACGAGCAGTACTTC. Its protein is CASNPGGASYEQYF. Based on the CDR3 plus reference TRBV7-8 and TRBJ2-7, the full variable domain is GAGVSQSPRYKVAKRGQDVALRCDPISGHVSLFWYQQALGQGPEFLTYFQNEAQLDKSGLPSDRFFAERPEGSVSTLKIQRTQQEDSAVYLCASNPGGASYEQYFGPGTRLTVT.

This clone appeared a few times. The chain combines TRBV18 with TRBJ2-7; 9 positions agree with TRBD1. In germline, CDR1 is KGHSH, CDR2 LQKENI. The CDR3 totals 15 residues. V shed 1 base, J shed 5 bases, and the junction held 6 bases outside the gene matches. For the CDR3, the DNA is TGTGCCAGCTCACCACTGGGGACAGGGCCCCACGAGCAGTACTTC. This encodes CASSPLGTGPHEQYF.

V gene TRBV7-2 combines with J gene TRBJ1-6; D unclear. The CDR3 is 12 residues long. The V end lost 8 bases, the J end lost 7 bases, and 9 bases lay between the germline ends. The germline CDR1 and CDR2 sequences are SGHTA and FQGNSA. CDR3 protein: CASARTNSPLHF. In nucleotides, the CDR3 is TGTGCCAGCGCCCGTACAAATTCACCCCTCCACTTT.